This passage covers 14 T cell receptor beta chains from one sample sequenced in a study of cytotoxic CD8 clonotypes in ibrutinib-treated CLL. TCRdb's copy holds only in-frame clones and misses some; the assay was immunoSEQ multiplex PCR. This table holds around 140,000 clones, 60% to 80% found once. The sequences come from PBMCs, collected after 12 months of ibrutinib treatment. Source of these receptors: a human donor with chronic lymphocytic leukemia.

This clone came up once. V usage is TRBV30 and J usage is TRBJ2-7; D may be TRBD1 (6 bases). The V gene lost 2 bases and the J gene lost 9 bases, with 14 bases spanning the gap. This CDR3 region has 12 residues. Germline V gives CDR1 GTSNPN, CDR2 SVGIG (reference sequence). The DNA for the CDR3 is TGTGCCTGGAGTCCAGGACAGCAGGCGCAGTACTTC. As protein: CAWSPGQQAQYF. Drawing the rest from reference TRBV30 and TRBJ2-7, the complete variable domain is SQTIHQWPATLVQPVGSPLSLECTVEGTSNPNLYWYRQAAGRGLQLLFYSVGIGQISSEVPQNLSASRPQDRQFILSSKKLLLSDSGFYLCAWSPGQQAQYFGPGTRLTVT.

The rearrangement uses TRBV18 and TRBJ1-2; the D gene is possibly TRBD1 (6 bases). Germline V gene lookup returns CDR1 KGHSH and CDR2 LQKENI. Trimming shortened V by 2 bases and J by 4 bases, and 11 bases separated the two germline ends. This CDR3 region has 14 residues. CDR3 amino acids: CASSPGGNIYGYTF. CDR3 bases: TGTGCCAGCTCACCAGGGGGCAACATCTATGGCTACACCTTC.

V is TRBV9 and J is TRBJ2-7; tentatively, D is TRBD1 or TRBD2 (5 bases each). V was shortened by 4 bases and J by 2 bases, with 13 bases between the two germline ends. Germline V CDR1 and CDR2: SGDLS, YYNGEE. The CDR3 consists of 14 residues. CDR3 coding DNA: TGTGCCAGCAGCACAAGGGACCGAACCTACGAGCAGTACTTC. Protein product: CASSTRDRTYEQYF.

This chain uses TRBV15 with TRBJ2-5; D possibly uses TRBD1 or TRBD2 (6 bases each). The CDR3 covers 15 residues. V lost 3 bases and J lost 2, with 13 bases in between. Looked up from germline, CDR1 is LNHNV and CDR2 is YYDKDF (reference sequence). The CDR3 sequence is CATSSPRGEQETQYF. The CDR3 nucleotides are TGTGCCACCAGCAGTCCGAGGGGGGAACAAGAGACCCAGTACTTC.

CDR3 amino acids: CASKTGGPMNTEAFF. CDR3 in DNA: TGTGCCAGCAAAACAGGGGGACCGATGAACACTGAAGCTTTCTTT. V and J are TRBV6-5 and TRBJ1-1; TRBD1 agrees at 8 bases. After removal of 7 bases from V and 0 bases from J, the junction contained 7 bases not matched to a gene. From germline, CDR1 is MNHEY and CDR2 SVGAGI. CDR3 length: 15 amino acids.

The CDR3 DNA follows: TGTGCCAGCAGCGTAAGCGGGGGGACCTACAATGAGCAGTTCTTC. Encoded protein: CASSVSGGTYNEQFF. The chain links TRBV9 to TRBJ2-1, with TRBD2 identical over 9 bases. Looked up from germline, CDR1 is SGDLS and CDR2 is YYNGEE. V lost 1 base, J lost 2 bases, and 1 base stayed unmatched. The CDR3 is 15 residues long.

This chain connects TRBV5-6 to TRBJ1-2; 7 bases line up with TRBD1. The CDR3 spans 11 residues. Germline CDR1 and CDR2: SGHDT and YYEEEE. With 8 bases clipped from V and 7 bases from J, the junction kept 5 bases outside the gene matches. This CDR3 is CASRQGGGYTF. CDR3 DNA: TGTGCCAGTAGACAGGGTGGTGGCTACACCTTC. Full variable domain (outside the CDR3, taken from reference TRBV5-6 and TRBJ1-2): DAGVTQSPTHLIKTRGQQVTLRCSPKSGHDTVSWYQQALGQGPQFIFQYYEEEERQRGNFPDRFSGHQFPNYSSELNVNALLLGDSALYLCASRQGGGYTFGSGTRLTVV.

This clone has only a few counts. The chain employs TRBV10-3 and TRBJ2-7, with D hard to call. Trimming stripped 6 bases from V and 1 base from J, with 19 bases between. The CDR3 runs to 16 residues. Per the germline V gene, CDR1 is ENHRY and CDR2 is SYGVKD. CDR3: CAIRSRTSEMSYEQYF. The CDR3 coding sequence is TGTGCCATCAGATCCCGGACGTCGGAAATGTCCTACGAGCAGTACTTC.

The CDR3 is CASSSPSGDYGYTF. DNA for the CDR3: TGTGCCAGCAGTTCCCCTTCGGGGGACTATGGCTACACCTTC. The V gene is TRBV28, the J gene TRBJ1-2; a weak D match, TRBD1 (5 bases). There are 14 residues in the CDR3. Germline CDR1 and CDR2: MDHEN and SYDVKM. Trimming left V 4 bases short and J 3 bases short, with 12 bases between.

The chain combines TRBV28 with TRBJ1-2; no definite D call. This CDR3 region has 13 residues. With 5 bases removed from V and 6 bases from J, the gap between germline ends came to 13 bases. CDR1 is MDHEN, CDR2 SYDVKM, per germline. CDR3 loop: CASSPPGRDGYTF. DNA of the CDR3: TGTGCCAGCAGTCCACCCGGGCGGGATGGCTACACCTTC.

The V and J genes are TRBV4-1 and TRBJ2-1, with 12 bases matching TRBD2. This CDR3 has 15 residues. Per germline, CDR1 MGHRA and CDR2 YSYEKL. V lost 0 bases to trimming and J lost 9 bases; unmatched junction nucleotides: 3. CDR3 nucleotides: TGCGCCAGCAGCCAAGACACTAGCGGGAGGTTTGAGCAGTTCTTC. It translates to CASSQDTSGRFEQFF.

The chain carries TRBV9 and TRBJ2-7; D gene unclear. Germline CDR1 and CDR2: SGDLS and YYNGEE. The CDR3 is 11 residues long. V shed 0 bases and J shed 5 bases, with 3 bases lying between them. The CDR3: CASSVGNEQYF. The CDR3 DNA sequence: TGTGCCAGCAGCGTAGGTAACGAGCAGTACTTC.

The V gene is TRBV25-1, the J gene TRBJ2-5; no reliable D call. Trimming pared 8 bases from V and 6 bases from J, leaving 4 bases between. This CDR3 contains 9 residues. CDR1 is MGHDK, CDR2 SYGVNS, per germline. The CDR3 region is CASEQTQYF. Here the CDR3 DNA reads TGTGCCAGCGAACAGACCCAGTACTTC.

This clone was seen a handful of times. This chain connects TRBV5-1 to TRBJ2-2; no firm D call. Germline assignment: CDR1 SGHRS and CDR2 YFSETQ. V was trimmed by 8 bases and J by 0 bases, leaving 8 bases between them. The CDR3 has 13 residues. In DNA form, the CDR3 reads TGCGCCAGTCAGACGACGAACACCGGGGAGCTGTTTTTT. This sequence encodes CASQTTNTGELFF.